Each of the 30 T cell receptor beta chains below was sequenced from the same sample in a study of shared clonotypes between healthy human individuals. Clones were read by immunoSEQ multiplex PCR, and TCRdb kept only the in-frame ones, dropping some. The repertoire has 980,000 or so clones, around 80% of them found once; the top ten carry about 1.5%. The source material was memory CD4+ T cells sorted from blood. Regarding subset: CD45RA-negative fraction. All receptors come from a man younger than 35 in good health.

The V and J genes are TRBV5-4 and TRBJ2-2; 8 nucleotides match TRBD1. The CDR3 consists of 14 residues. V lost 8 bases to trimming and J lost 3 bases; unmatched junction nucleotides: 6. Per germline, CDR1 SGHNT and CDR2 YYREEE (reference sequence). The CDR3 loop reads CARSSDRDTGELFF. CDR3 sequence (DNA): TGTGCCAGATCTTCGGACAGGGACACCGGGGAGCTGTTTTTT.

The V gene is TRBV29-1, the J gene TRBJ2-5, with TRBD1 matching over 9 bases. This CDR3 has 15 amino acids. Germline CDR1 reads SQVTM; CDR2 reads ANQGSEA. V lost 5 bases, J lost 1 base, and 8 bases stayed unmatched. The CDR3 sequence is CSVRAGTGRQETQYF. The DNA of the CDR3 is TGCAGCGTTAGAGCCGGGACAGGGCGCCAAGAGACCCAGTACTTC.

This clone was seen once. The rearrangement uses TRBV6-1 and TRBJ2-5, with 15 bases identical to TRBD2. This CDR3 region has 19 residues. CDR1 is MNHNS, CDR2 SASEGT, per germline. Trimming at V came to 1 base and at J to 5 bases, leaving 11 bases not matched to a gene. In nucleotides, the CDR3 is TGTGCCAGCAGTGAAGATCCCCCCGGACTAGCGGGAGGGCGGGAGACCCAGTACTTC. It translates to CASSEDPPGLAGGRETQYF.

V usage is TRBV27 and J usage is TRBJ1-1; D is uncertain. Trimming removed 3 bases at V and 1 base at J, with 6 bases between. Germline V gene sequence: CDR1 MNHEY, CDR2 SMNVEV (reference sequence). The CDR3 consists of 13 residues. The DNA for the CDR3 is TGTGCCAGCAGTTTCAACCGGAACACTGAAGCTTTCTTT. The encoded protein is CASSFNRNTEAFF.

The chain recombines TRBV9 with TRBJ2-3, with TRBD1 matching 7 bases. The CDR3 contains 16 residues. V was clipped by 6 bases and J by 4 bases; unmatched bases: 14. In germline, CDR1 is SGDLS, CDR2 YYNGEE. CDR3 sequence (DNA): TGTGCCAGCACCCCAGGGTGGGGGACAGTAGCAGATACGCAGTATTTT. Its protein is CASTPGWGTVADTQYF.

This clone showed up just a few times. V usage is TRBV11-3 and J usage is TRBJ2-2; TRBD1 aligns across 8 bases. After removal of 5 bases from V and 8 bases from J, the junction contained 10 bases not matched to a gene. Germline CDR1 is SGHNT and CDR2 is YENEEA. The CDR3 consists of 15 residues. The CDR3 coding sequence is TGTGCCAGCAGCCCAGGCCAGGGGGCGTCTGGGGAGCTGTTTTTT. Protein sequence: CASSPGQGASGELFF.

V is TRBV7-6 and J is TRBJ2-7, with 9 bases matching TRBD1. The CDR3 is 16 residues long. With V trimmed by 1 base and J by 1 base, 5 bases remained unmatched. From germline, CDR1 is SGHVS and CDR2 FNYEAQ. In DNA form, the CDR3 reads TGTGCCAGCAGCTTAGAGGGGACAGGGTTATCCTACGAGCAGTACTTC. Encoded protein: CASSLEGTGLSYEQYF.

The V and J genes are TRBV2 and TRBJ1-3; no clear D. The CDR3 consists of 12 residues. Trimming took off 6 bases at V and 14 bases at J, with 17 bases between the two ends. Germline CDR1 and CDR2: SNHLY and FYNNEI. The CDR3 loop reads CASSQTPGSLYF. Here the CDR3 DNA reads TGTGCCAGCAGCCAAACTCCGGGGTCCTTATATTTT.

V is TRBV30 and J is TRBJ1-3, with TRBD1 matching 7 bases. Germline loops: CDR1 GTSNPN, CDR2 SVGIG (reference sequence). The CDR3 spans 13 residues. V was clipped by 5 bases and J by 4 bases; unmatched bases: 5. For the CDR3, the DNA is TGTGCCTGGGCCGGGACAGACGGAAACACCATATATTTT. Translation gives CAWAGTDGNTIYF.

Details on this clone: Other DNA sequences of this sample code for an identical CDR3. This rearrangement joins TRBV2 to TRBJ1-4; 7 nucleotides agree with TRBD1. CDR1 is SNHLY and CDR2 is FYNNEI in the germline V gene. The CDR3 length is 13 residues. Trimming took 4 bases from V and 8 from J; bases not matched to a gene: 4. Here the CDR3 reads CASSGQGGEKLFF. The CDR3 DNA sequence: TGTGCCAGCAGTGGACAGGGCGGGGAAAAACTGTTTTTT.

This clone appeared a few times. The chain employs TRBV19 and TRBJ1-5, with no clear D. The germline gives CDR1 LNHDA, CDR2 SQIVND (reference sequence). The CDR3 extends over 12 amino acids. V lost 6 bases to trimming and J lost 5 bases, with 8 bases between them. CDR3: CASRRRDQPQHF. The CDR3 DNA reads TGTGCCAGTAGGCGACGGGATCAGCCCCAGCATTTT.

This clone was detected once. This sequence joins TRBV5-4 and TRBJ2-2; D is uncertain. The CDR3 totals 12 residues. Per the germline V gene, CDR1 is SGHNT and CDR2 is YYREEE (reference sequence). V lost 4 bases and J 7 bases, leaving 8 bases between the germline ends. This CDR3 is CASSPRFGELFF. The CDR3 coding sequence is TGTGCCAGCAGCCCGAGGTTCGGGGAGCTGTTTTTT.

The J gene is TRBJ1-6, the V gene TRBV6-1, with D possibly being TRBD1 (5 bases). The CDR3 runs 13 residues. Germline V gene lookup returns CDR1 MNHNS and CDR2 SASEGT. V lost 6 bases, J lost 10 bases, and 13 bases lay in between. CDR3 nucleotides: TGTGCCAGCAGAGGGGACCTGGGATCACCCCTCCACTTT. It translates to CASRGDLGSPLHF.

The chain couples TRBV19 to TRBJ1-1; D remains ambiguous. CDR1 and CDR2 from the germline V gene are LNHDA and SQIVND (reference sequence). Trimming removed 2 bases from V and 10 bases from J, with 11 bases in between. The length of the CDR3 is 12 residues. This chain's CDR3 is CASSIPPSGAFF. CDR3 nucleotide sequence: TGTGCCAGTAGTATACCCCCCTCGGGAGCTTTCTTT.

The V and J genes are TRBV10-3 and TRBJ1-1; the match to TRBD1 covers 7 bases. The CDR3 is 14 residues long. Germline assignment: CDR1 ENHRY and CDR2 SYGVKD. V shed 4 bases, J shed 6 bases, and the junction held 8 bases outside the gene matches. The CDR3 DNA reads as TGTGCCATCAGTGCCACCCCGGGACAGTCTGAAGCTTTCTTT. Its protein is CAISATPGQSEAFF.

This chain links TRBV4-2 with TRBJ2-1; D possibly matches TRBD1 or TRBD2 (5 bases each). Trimming removed 0 bases from V and 0 bases from J, with 12 bases in between. There are 17 residues in the CDR3. Germline V gene sequence: CDR1 LGHNA, CDR2 YNFKEQ. The DNA for the CDR3 is TGTGCCAGCAGCCAAGATCCGGGACCGAACTCCTACAATGAGCAGTTCTTC. Translating it yields CASSQDPGPNSYNEQFF.

The rearrangement links TRBV7-9 to TRBJ2-7; 9 positions match TRBD1. Unmatched junction bases numbered 13, after V lost 5 bases and J lost 2 bases. Germline loops: CDR1 SEHNR, CDR2 FQNEAQ (reference sequence). The CDR3 runs to 17 residues. The CDR3 bases are TGTGCCAGCAGCAATCTATTCGGGGGGACAGGGCCCTACGAGCAGTACTTC. It encodes CASSNLFGGTGPYEQYF.

With regard to this clone: This specimen includes other DNA sequences encoding the same CDR3. V usage is TRBV6-5 and J usage is TRBJ2-7; 8 bases match TRBD1. Germline assignment: CDR1 MNHEY and CDR2 SVGAGI. The CDR3 is made up of 14 amino acids. V lost 0 bases to trimming and J lost 4 bases; unmatched junction nucleotides: 2. The CDR3 is CASSYSRTGYEQYF. DNA for the CDR3: TGTGCCAGCAGTTACTCTAGGACAGGGTACGAGCAGTACTTC.

The chain recombines TRBV5-6 with TRBJ2-7; unclear D gene. This CDR3 comprises 11 residues. CDR1 SGHDT and CDR2 YYEEEE come from the germline V gene. Between the trimmed V and J ends, which lost 4 bases and 7 bases, there was a span of 9 bases. Here the CDR3 DNA reads TGTGCCAGCAGCCAGTCTAGGGAGCAGTACTTC. It codes for CASSQSREQYF.

Worth noting for this clone: Other DNA sequences within the sample encode an identical CDR3. This sequence joins TRBV2 and TRBJ2-2, with 7 bases fitting TRBD1. Germline CDR1 is SNHLY and CDR2 is FYNNEI. CDR3 size: 14 residues. Trimming took 6 bases from V and 0 from J; bases not matched to a gene: 1. The CDR3 sequence: CASSGTANTGELFF. The DNA of the CDR3 is TGTGCCAGCAGCGGGACAGCGAACACCGGGGAGCTGTTTTTT.

This clone has at least ten counts. V usage is TRBV11-3 and J usage is TRBJ2-6, with 9 bases aligning to TRBD1. Germline loops: CDR1 SGHNT, CDR2 YENEEA. CDR3 length: 19 amino acids. The V and J ends lost 4 bases and 1 base, in that order; junction bases with no gene match: 11. CDR3 amino acids: CASSSGTGFMGSGANVLTF. For the CDR3, the DNA is TGTGCCAGCAGCTCCGGGACAGGGTTCATGGGGTCTGGGGCCAACGTCCTGACTTTC.

V usage is TRBV10-3 and J usage is TRBJ2-3; 7 nucleotides line up with TRBD1. The CDR3 runs 13 residues. CDR1 and CDR2 (germline): ENHRY, SYGVKD. Losses at the gene ends were 4 bases for V and 4 bases for J; bases not matched to a gene: 2. The CDR3 DNA is TGTGCCATCAGTGCCGGGACAGCAGATACGCAGTATTTT. Its protein product is CAISAGTADTQYF.

The chain joins TRBV25-1 to TRBJ2-7, with 11 nucleotides matching TRBD2. Losses at the gene ends were 3 bases for V and 4 bases for J; bases not matched to a gene: 14. The CDR3 contains 18 residues. Looked up from germline, CDR1 is MGHDK and CDR2 is SYGVNS. The CDR3 here is CASSDTSGSLDVGYEQYF. The DNA for the CDR3 is TGTGCCAGCAGTGACACTAGCGGGAGTCTCGATGTCGGGTACGAGCAGTACTTC.

J is TRBJ2-2 and V is TRBV6-6; maybe TRBD1 (6 bases). The CDR3 covers 13 residues. The V gene lost 6 bases and the J gene lost 6 bases, with 11 bases spanning the gap. Germline-derived CDR1 and CDR2 are MNHNY and SVGAGI (reference sequence). CDR3 sequence (DNA): TGTGCCAGCAGGTTCACAGGGCCCGGGGAGCTGTTTTTT. Its translation: CASRFTGPGELFF.

The J gene is TRBJ2-3, the V gene TRBV4-3; 14 bases map to TRBD2. The CDR3 has 17 amino acids. CDR1 and CDR2 from the germline V gene are LGHNA and YSLEER. V gave up 4 bases and J gave up 4 bases; unmatched junction bases: 7. The DNA of the CDR3 is TGCGCCAGCAGCCTGGGACTAGCGGGAGTCTTCCCAGATACGCAGTATTTT. Translation: CASSLGLAGVFPDTQYF.

This clone has at least ten counts. V is TRBV19 and J is TRBJ2-1, with 9 bases that match TRBD1. The CDR3 covers 15 residues. V lost 3 bases, J lost 10 bases, and 10 bases stayed unmatched. The germline gives CDR1 LNHDA, CDR2 SQIVND (reference sequence). The CDR3 sequence is CASSIGTGSWGEQFF. The CDR3, as DNA: TGTGCCAGTAGTATTGGGACAGGGTCATGGGGGGAGCAGTTCTTC.

This chain uses TRBV28 with TRBJ2-7, with 10 bases lining up with TRBD1. Germline V lookup: CDR1 MDHEN, CDR2 SYDVKM. Losses at the gene ends were 5 bases for V and 2 bases for J; bases not matched to a gene: 6. The CDR3 sequence is 15 residues long. CDR3 residues: CASSTAGTGAYEQYF. In DNA, the CDR3 is TGTGCCAGCAGTACCGCCGGGACAGGGGCCTACGAGCAGTACTTC. The variable domain in full, with the rest retrieved from reference TRBV28 and TRBJ2-7, is DVKVTQSSRYLVKRTGEKVFLECVQDMDHENMFWYRQDPGLGLRLIYFSYDVKMKEKGDIPEGYSVSREKKERFSLILESASTNQTSMYLCASSTAGTGAYEQYFGPGTRLTVT.

This clone was observed a single time. The chain joins TRBV11-2 to TRBJ2-7, with D tentatively TRBD1 (5 bases). In germline, CDR1 is SGHAT, CDR2 FQNNGV. This CDR3 has 15 residues. V was clipped by 5 bases and J by 2 bases, with 16 bases between them. In DNA form, the CDR3 reads TGTGCCAGCAGCCTTAGTCAGGGCAATCCCTACGAGCAGTACTTC. This encodes CASSLSQGNPYEQYF.

There are a few counts of this clone. The chain has TRBV2 and TRBJ2-7; D not certain. The CDR3 spans 14 residues. V was trimmed by 1 base and J by 3 bases, leaving 10 bases between them. The germline CDR1 and CDR2 sequences are SNHLY and FYNNEI. Here the CDR3 DNA reads TGTGCCAGCAGTGAAGGAATTTTGGGCTACGAGCAGTACTTC. Translating it yields CASSEGILGYEQYF.

The V and J genes are TRBV5-1 and TRBJ2-2, with TRBD2 identical over 14 bases. With V trimmed by 6 bases and J by 6 bases, 7 bases remained unmatched. The germline V gene encodes CDR1 SGHRS and CDR2 YFSETQ. This CDR3 comprises 16 residues. CDR3 nucleotide sequence: TGCGCCAGCATTCCGGGACTAGCGGGAGCGGCCGGGGAGCTGTTTTTT. Protein product: CASIPGLAGAAGELFF.